Listed below are T cell receptor beta chains from one sample, sequenced in a study of blood T cell repertoires in COVID-19. The protocol was immunoSEQ multiplex PCR, while the TCRdb copy is restricted to in-frame clones and leaves out a portion. The profile shows some 100,000 clones, 81% of them singletons. Sequenced input: peripheral blood. These receptors all stem from a man in his fifties or sixties with acute or convalescent COVID-19. Each CDR3 is given with its conserved first and last residue. The order of the fields is CDR3 DNA, CDR3 protein, D gene, V gene, clone size, J gene. D genes are given only for firm matches. For some rows the clone size is stated as once, few or many, or as a class when expanded; others skip it.

CDR3nt: TGTGCCAGCAGCCAAGATGGGACTAGCGCCTACAATGAGCAGTTCTTC
CDR3aa: CASSQDGTSAYNEQFF
d_gene: TRBD2
v_gene: TRBV4-2
abundance: -
j_gene: TRBJ2-1

CDR3nt: TGTGCCAGCAGTGAACTGACCGGGACAGGGGCCTTCGGCTACACCTTC
CDR3aa: CASSELTGTGAFGYTF
d_gene: TRBD1
v_gene: TRBV6-1
abundance: -
j_gene: TRBJ1-2

CDR3nt: TGCGCCAGCAGCCCGGACAGGGTTAATGAAAAACTGTTTTTT
CDR3aa: CASSPDRVNEKLFF
d_gene: TRBD1
v_gene: TRBV23-1
abundance: -
j_gene: TRBJ1-4

CDR3nt: TGTGCCAGCAGCCCCTCAATACAGCAGGGCCACTATGGCTACACCTTC
CDR3aa: CASSPSIQQGHYGYTF
d_gene: -
v_gene: TRBV11-2
abundance: -
j_gene: TRBJ1-2

CDR3nt: TGTGCCAGCTCAGCGACCGGGACAGGGTCGGGCACTGAAGCTTTCTTT
CDR3aa: CASSATGTGSGTEAFF
d_gene: TRBD1
v_gene: TRBV18
abundance: -
j_gene: TRBJ1-1

CDR3nt: TGTGCCAGCTCATCGCCCCCTACGGCTGGAAACACCATATATTTT
CDR3aa: CASSSPPTAGNTIYF
d_gene: -
v_gene: TRBV18
abundance: -
j_gene: TRBJ1-3

CDR3nt: TGCGCCAGCAGCACCGGGACTAGCGGGAGGGGCAATGAGCAGTTCTTC
CDR3aa: CASSTGTSGRGNEQFF
d_gene: TRBD2
v_gene: TRBV5-1
abundance: once
j_gene: TRBJ2-1

CDR3nt: TGTGCCAGCAGCTTAGGGGAGGCAGTTGGCTACACCTTC
CDR3aa: CASSLGEAVGYTF
d_gene: -
v_gene: TRBV11-3
abundance: -
j_gene: TRBJ1-2

CDR3nt: TGTGCCAGCAGCCAAGCCGTACTAGCGGATCTGTACAATGAGCAGTTCTTC
CDR3aa: CASSQAVLADLYNEQFF
d_gene: TRBD2
v_gene: TRBV3-1/TRBV3-2
abundance: few
j_gene: TRBJ2-1

CDR3nt: TGTGCCAGCAGTTCTGTCTACACAGGGGGCCTAGGGGAGCTGTTTTTT
CDR3aa: CASSSVYTGGLGELFF
d_gene: TRBD1
v_gene: TRBV7-6
abundance: -
j_gene: TRBJ2-2

CDR3nt: TGTGCCAGCAGTGTCACGGGACAGGGACCAGATACGCAGTATTTT
CDR3aa: CASSVTGQGPDTQYF
d_gene: TRBD1
v_gene: TRBV2
abundance: -
j_gene: TRBJ2-3

CDR3nt: TGTGCCAGCAGGGGACAGGGAACACCCCAGCATTTT
CDR3aa: CASRGQGTPQHF
d_gene: TRBD1
v_gene: TRBV2
abundance: -
j_gene: TRBJ1-5

CDR3nt: TGCGCCAGCAGCAGGGGACTAGCGGTCCAAGAGACCCAGTACTTC
CDR3aa: CASSRGLAVQETQYF
d_gene: TRBD2
v_gene: TRBV5-1
abundance: -
j_gene: TRBJ2-5

CDR3nt: TGCGCCAGCCGAGAACCTTCTAGCGGGGGGAGAGAGACCCAGTACTTC
CDR3aa: CASREPSSGGRETQYF
d_gene: TRBD2
v_gene: TRBV10-2
abundance: -
j_gene: TRBJ2-5

CDR3nt: TGCGCCAGCAGCTTGGCAGCGTACCAAGAGACCCAGTACTTC
CDR3aa: CASSLAAYQETQYF
d_gene: -
v_gene: TRBV5-1
abundance: -
j_gene: TRBJ2-5

CDR3nt: TGTGCCAGCAGCACGGAGGGACCGCACTCTGGAAACACCATATATTTT
CDR3aa: CASSTEGPHSGNTIYF
d_gene: -
v_gene: TRBV11-2
abundance: -
j_gene: TRBJ1-3

CDR3nt: TGTGCTAGCAGCTTACCAGGGATCGGCCAAGAGACCCAGTACTTC
CDR3aa: CASSLPGIGQETQYF
d_gene: -
v_gene: TRBV7-7
abundance: -
j_gene: TRBJ2-5

CDR3nt: TGTGCCAGCTCACCACCGACCGGGACAGGGGGTTCTCACGAGCAGTACTTC
CDR3aa: CASSPPTGTGGSHEQYF
d_gene: TRBD1
v_gene: TRBV18
abundance: -
j_gene: TRBJ2-7

CDR3nt: TGTGCCAGCAGTAGGACTAGCGCAATCTCCTACGAGCAGTACTTC
CDR3aa: CASSRTSAISYEQYF
d_gene: TRBD2
v_gene: TRBV28
abundance: once
j_gene: TRBJ2-7

CDR3nt: TGTGCCAGCTCCTTCCGGACAGAGCAGTACTTC
CDR3aa: CASSFRTEQYF
d_gene: -
v_gene: TRBV6-5
abundance: -
j_gene: TRBJ2-7

CDR3nt: TGCGCCAGCAGCCAAGAAACTAGCGGGGGGGCCGTCGGGGAGCTGTTTTTT
CDR3aa: CASSQETSGGAVGELFF
d_gene: TRBD2
v_gene: TRBV4-1
abundance: -
j_gene: TRBJ2-2

CDR3nt: TGTGCCAGCAGCCCGCCCCAGGCGCGGGAGGCCTACGAGCAGTACTTC
CDR3aa: CASSPPQAREAYEQYF
d_gene: TRBD2
v_gene: TRBV7-8
abundance: -
j_gene: TRBJ2-7

CDR3nt: TGTGCCAGCAGCAGGGGCGGGACTAGCGGGAATACGCAGTATTTT
CDR3aa: CASSRGGTSGNTQYF
d_gene: TRBD2
v_gene: TRBV7-2
abundance: -
j_gene: TRBJ2-3

CDR3nt: TGTGCCAGCAGTTTCCTGACAGGAGAGACCCAGTACTTC
CDR3aa: CASSFLTGETQYF
d_gene: -
v_gene: TRBV12-3/TRBV12-4
abundance: -
j_gene: TRBJ2-5

CDR3nt: TGTGCCAGCAGCCAAGAAATAGCGGGAGAAAGCGAGACCCAGTACTTC
CDR3aa: CASSQEIAGESETQYF
d_gene: TRBD2
v_gene: TRBV3-1/TRBV3-2
abundance: -
j_gene: TRBJ2-5

CDR3nt: TGTGCCAGCAGCCAACGGGGGGTCGAGCAGTACTTC
CDR3aa: CASSQRGVEQYF
d_gene: TRBD2
v_gene: TRBV3-1/TRBV3-2
abundance: few
j_gene: TRBJ2-7

CDR3nt: TGTGCTAGTGGTTTGGTACATATCGGGGGATTGTTCTACGAGCAGTACTTC
CDR3aa: CASGLVHIGGLFYEQYF
d_gene: -
v_gene: TRBV12-5
abundance: -
j_gene: TRBJ2-7

CDR3nt: TGCGCCAGCAGTTCTAGCGGTTCTAGCACAGATACGCAGTATTTT
CDR3aa: CASSSSGSSTDTQYF
d_gene: TRBD2
v_gene: TRBV10-1
abundance: -
j_gene: TRBJ2-3

CDR3nt: TGCGCCAGCAGCCAAGATCTAGCGGGTGTCTACGAGCAGTACTTC
CDR3aa: CASSQDLAGVYEQYF
d_gene: TRBD2
v_gene: TRBV4-1
abundance: -
j_gene: TRBJ2-7

CDR3nt: TGTGCCAGCAGCTTCGACAGGAATTCACCCCTCCACTTT
CDR3aa: CASSFDRNSPLHF
d_gene: -
v_gene: TRBV7-9
abundance: -
j_gene: TRBJ1-6

CDR3nt: TGTGCCAGCAGACGACAGGGTGGCGATAATTCACCCCTCCACTTT
CDR3aa: CASRRQGGDNSPLHF
d_gene: TRBD1
v_gene: TRBV6-5
abundance: -
j_gene: TRBJ1-6

CDR3nt: TGTGCCACCAGTGATCGGGAGACCCAGTACTTC
CDR3aa: CATSDRETQYF
d_gene: -
v_gene: TRBV24-1
abundance: -
j_gene: TRBJ2-5

CDR3nt: TGTGCCAGTAGTATAGGGGACAGGCCGGGAGCTTTCTTT
CDR3aa: CASSIGDRPGAFF
d_gene: TRBD1
v_gene: TRBV19
abundance: -
j_gene: TRBJ1-1

CDR3nt: TGTGCCAGCAGCTCAAGGGGAATCAATCAGCCCCAGCATTTT
CDR3aa: CASSSRGINQPQHF
d_gene: -
v_gene: TRBV11-2
abundance: -
j_gene: TRBJ1-5

CDR3nt: TGCGCCAGCAGCCCAGAGAACGGTCGATCCCTCCACTTT
CDR3aa: CASSPENGRSLHF
d_gene: -
v_gene: TRBV4-1
abundance: -
j_gene: TRBJ1-6

CDR3nt: TGTGCCAGCAGTTACGGCGGCAGCCGCGGCACCGGGGAGCTGTTTTTT
CDR3aa: CASSYGGSRGTGELFF
d_gene: -
v_gene: TRBV6-6
abundance: -
j_gene: TRBJ2-2

CDR3nt: TGTGCCAGTAGTTCTTGGACTACACCCTACGAGCAGTACTTC
CDR3aa: CASSSWTTPYEQYF
d_gene: -
v_gene: TRBV19
abundance: -
j_gene: TRBJ2-7

CDR3nt: TGTGCCAGCTCACCACAATCGACAGGTCTGAATGGAAACACCATATATTTT
CDR3aa: CASSPQSTGLNGNTIYF
d_gene: -
v_gene: TRBV18
abundance: -
j_gene: TRBJ1-3

CDR3nt: TGCGCCAGCAGCCAAGGGACAGATTATAGCAATCAGCCCCAGCATTTT
CDR3aa: CASSQGTDYSNQPQHF
d_gene: -
v_gene: TRBV4-1
abundance: -
j_gene: TRBJ1-5

CDR3nt: TGTGCCACCAGTGGTCCGGGACAGGTCGGGGAGCTGTTTTTT
CDR3aa: CATSGPGQVGELFF
d_gene: TRBD1
v_gene: TRBV24-1
abundance: many
j_gene: TRBJ2-2